The subject of this entry is one TCR beta chain. The source of the sample is a study of blood T cell repertoires in COVID-19. As for the study in general: T cells, B-cell-depleted T cells, or PBMCs provided the cDNA or gDNA that served as material.

CDR1 and CDR2 (germline): SGHNT, YYREEE (reference sequence). V shed 2 bases and J 0 bases; nucleotides not matched to a gene: 2. This CDR3 has 16 amino acids. Generated by immunoSEQ multiplex PCR, the TCRdb table keeps only in-frame clones and is missing some. This sample has about 130,000 clones, with about 80% found just once. This sequence joins TRBV5-4 and TRBJ2-7, with 13 bases matching TRBD2. The sequencing input was peripheral blood. The TCR sequence derives from a man aged 35 to 55 with active or convalescent COVID-19. The CDR3 reads CASSLLAGGHSYEQYF. The CDR3 bases are TGTGCCAGCAGCTTACTAGCGGGGGGGCACTCCTACGAGCAGTACTTC. The full variable domain, completed using reference TRBV5-4 and TRBJ2-7, is ETGVTQSPTHLIKTRGQQVTLRCSSQSGHNTVSWYQQALGQGPQFIFQYYREEENGRGNFPPRFSGLQFPNYSSELNVNALELDDSALYLCASSLLAGGHSYEQYFGPGTRLTVT.